The sequence of this T cell receptor (beta chain) was determined in a study of a mutant IDH1 vaccine in newly diagnosed glioma. In the case of this clone: Antigen: not known.

Sequencing was performed with immunoSEQ multiplex PCR; in TCRdb, only in-frame clones are kept and a portion is missing. The sample gives roughly 43,000 clones, around 74% of which show up once; about 5% is in the top ten. The time point was: week 23, last vaccination. Doses of 300 ug of mutant IDH1 20-mer peptide were given with topical imiquimod. The V gene lost 4 bases and the J gene lost 4 bases, with 14 bases spanning the gap. This CDR3 comprises 14 residues. Germline CDR1 reads SGHDT; CDR2 reads YYEEEE. This receptor was taken from a man in his forties or fifties with glioma. The chain recombines TRBV5-6 with TRBJ1-1; no clear D gene. The input for sequencing was PBMCs, taken from a glioma patient whose treatment included an IDH1 peptide vaccine. The chain's CDR3 is CASSRGWVVTEAFF. CDR3 coding DNA: TGTGCCAGCAGCCGAGGGTGGGTGGTCACTGAAGCTTTCTTT.